These T cell receptor beta chains were read from a single sample in a study of blood T cell repertoires in COVID-19. Assay: immunoSEQ multiplex PCR; the TCRdb copy retains only in-frame clones and omits some. The sample carries 200,000 or so clones, about 80% recorded once. The sequenced material came from peripheral blood. The receptors come from a man aged 30 to 39 with active or convalescent COVID-19. The CDR3 runs from the conserved cysteine through the conserved F or W. The order of the fields is CDR3 protein, CDR3 DNA, clone size, D gene, J gene, V gene. The D gene is left open where the match is weak. Not all rows give a size; the values are once, few, many and, for expanded clones, a class.

CDR3: CASSVDGIHGYTF
DNA: TGTGCCAGCAGCGTAGACGGGATCCATGGCTACACCTTC
size: once
D: .
J: TRBJ1-2
V: TRBV9

CDR3: CATRNSGTDAFF
DNA: TGTGCCACCAGGAACTCCGGGACAGACGCTTTCTTT
size: few
D: TRBD1
J: TRBJ1-1
V: TRBV24-1

CDR3: CASSQDLGRYLEAFF
DNA: TGTGCCAGCAGCCAAGATCTTGGCAGATACCTTGAAGCTTTCTTT
size: few
D: .
J: TRBJ1-1
V: TRBV3-1/TRBV3-2

CDR3: CASSDQGASGANVLTF
DNA: TGTGCCAGCAGTGACCAGGGTGCGTCTGGGGCCAACGTCCTGACTTTC
size: .
D: .
J: TRBJ2-6
V: TRBV6-4

CDR3: CASSLDGQNNSPLHF
DNA: TGTGCCAGCAGCTTAGACGGACAGAATAATTCACCCCTCCACTTT
size: .
D: .
J: TRBJ1-6
V: TRBV7-2

CDR3: CASSYTSKPSGANVLTF
DNA: TGTGCCAGCAGTTATACTTCTAAGCCCTCTGGGGCCAACGTCCTGACTTTC
size: .
D: .
J: TRBJ2-6
V: TRBV28

CDR3: CATSDGLTGATNEKLFF
DNA: TGTGCCACCAGTGATGGCTTGACGGGAGCAACTAATGAAAAACTGTTTTTT
size: .
D: .
J: TRBJ1-4
V: TRBV24-1

CDR3: CASSANGQGSYNEQFF
DNA: TGTGCCAGCAGCGCTAACGGACAGGGCTCCTACAATGAGCAGTTCTTC
size: many
D: TRBD1
J: TRBJ2-1
V: TRBV5-6

CDR3: CASSLESRGHYGYTF
DNA: TGTGCCAGCAGTTTAGAAAGCAGGGGCCACTATGGCTACACCTTC
size: .
D: .
J: TRBJ1-2
V: TRBV27

CDR3: CASRPSGTGSTGELFF
DNA: TGTGCCAGCAGGCCCTCCGGGACAGGAAGCACCGGGGAGCTGTTTTTT
size: .
D: TRBD1
J: TRBJ2-2
V: TRBV7-9

CDR3: CASSQTGYGYTF
DNA: TGTGCCAGCAGTCAAACGGGGTATGGCTACACCTTC
size: .
D: .
J: TRBJ1-2
V: TRBV6-5

CDR3: CASSSQGNTGELFF
DNA: TGCGCCAGCAGCTCACAGGGGAACACCGGGGAGCTGTTTTTT
size: .
D: .
J: TRBJ2-2
V: TRBV5-1

CDR3: CASSPRREGDYGYTF
DNA: TGTGCCAGCTCACCACGAAGGGAAGGGGACTATGGCTACACCTTC
size: .
D: .
J: TRBJ1-2
V: TRBV18

CDR3: CASSLSLPGGSNQPQHF
DNA: TGCGCCAGCAGCCTCTCCCTGCCGGGGGGCAGCAATCAGCCCCAGCATTTT
size: .
D: .
J: TRBJ1-5
V: TRBV4-1

CDR3: CASSVDSTDTQYF
DNA: TGTGCCAGCAGCGTGGACTCGACAGATACGCAGTATTTT
size: .
D: .
J: TRBJ2-3
V: TRBV7-9

CDR3: CALETVQGNYGYTF
DNA: TGTGCCCTGGAAACGGTACAGGGGAACTATGGCTACACCTTC
size: .
D: TRBD1
J: TRBJ1-2
V: TRBV30

CDR3: CASSSGGGETQYF
DNA: TGTGCCAGCAGTTCAGGGGGTGGGGAGACCCAGTACTTC
size: .
D: TRBD1
J: TRBJ2-5
V: TRBV12-3/TRBV12-4

CDR3: CASNDPGSSNQPQHF
DNA: TGTGCCAGTAATGATCCGGGTTCTAGCAATCAGCCCCAGCATTTT
size: .
D: .
J: TRBJ1-5
V: TRBV19

CDR3: CASSLTSGQGVSNQPQHF
DNA: TGTGCCAGCAGCTTAACTTCAGGACAGGGGGTTAGCAATCAGCCCCAGCATTTT
size: few
D: TRBD1
J: TRBJ1-5
V: TRBV7-3

CDR3: CATAPRDNQETQYF
DNA: TGTGCCACCGCCCCGAGGGACAACCAAGAGACCCAGTACTTC
size: once
D: .
J: TRBJ2-5
V: TRBV24-1

CDR3: CASTASDRREQYF
DNA: TGTGCCAGTACCGCCTCGGACAGGCGCGAGCAGTACTTC
size: .
D: TRBD1
J: TRBJ2-7
V: TRBV19

CDR3: CASRRSQGSGYTF
DNA: TGTGCCAGCAGGCGTTCACAGGGTTCCGGCTACACCTTC
size: few
D: .
J: TRBJ1-2
V: TRBV6-5

CDR3: CASSQGDRGSGANVLTF
DNA: TGTGCCAGCAGCCAAGGGGACAGGGGATCTGGGGCCAACGTCCTGACTTTC
size: once
D: TRBD1
J: TRBJ2-6
V: TRBV3-1/TRBV3-2

CDR3: CASSSTGMGLNSPLHF
DNA: TGTGCCAGCAGTTCGACAGGGATGGGACTTAATTCACCCCTCCACTTT
size: .
D: TRBD1
J: TRBJ1-6
V: TRBV28

CDR3: CASSIVGPPGATDTQYF
DNA: TGTGCCAGCAGCATAGTCGGCCCCCCGGGAGCCACAGATACGCAGTATTTT
size: .
D: .
J: TRBJ2-3
V: TRBV27

CDR3: CASSLSGVIGTEAFF
DNA: TGCGCCAGCAGCTTGTCAGGGGTGATCGGCACTGAAGCTTTCTTT
size: medium-sized
D: .
J: TRBJ1-1
V: TRBV5-1

CDR3: CASKRTESNQPQHF
DNA: TGTGCCAGTAAACGGACAGAGAGCAATCAGCCCCAGCATTTT
size: once
D: .
J: TRBJ1-5
V: TRBV19

CDR3: CAWSPRQGHQPQHF
DNA: TGTGCCTGGAGTCCCCGACAGGGGCATCAGCCCCAGCATTTT
size: .
D: TRBD1
J: TRBJ1-5
V: TRBV30

CDR3: CASSFRTGGTEAFF
DNA: TGTGCCAGCAGTTTCCGTACGGGAGGCACTGAAGCTTTCTTT
size: .
D: .
J: TRBJ1-1
V: TRBV27

CDR3: CAWSLGLAGGDNEQFF
DNA: TGTGCCTGGAGTTTGGGACTAGCGGGAGGGGATAATGAGCAGTTCTTC
size: .
D: TRBD2
J: TRBJ2-1
V: TRBV30

CDR3: CASSQTGQGGLFF
DNA: TGTGCCAGCAGTCAGACGGGACAGGGGGGACTGTTTTTT
size: once
D: TRBD1
J: TRBJ1-4
V: TRBV3-1/TRBV3-2

CDR3: CASSLTGYSNQPQHF
DNA: TGTGCCAGCAGTTTGACAGGGTATAGCAATCAGCCCCAGCATTTT
size: once
D: TRBD1
J: TRBJ1-5
V: TRBV6-5

CDR3: CASSDPGLSDGTQYF
DNA: TGCGCCAGTTCGGACCCTGGACTATCAGACGGGACCCAGTACTTC
size: .
D: .
J: TRBJ2-5
V: TRBV10-1

CDR3: CASSNSYYGYTF
DNA: TGTGCCAGCAGTAACAGCTACTATGGCTACACCTTC
size: .
D: .
J: TRBJ1-2
V: TRBV2

CDR3: CASSPTGTALFNTEAFF
DNA: TGTGCCAGCAGCCCCACCGGGACAGCGCTTTTTAACACTGAAGCTTTCTTT
size: .
D: TRBD1
J: TRBJ1-1
V: TRBV7-3

CDR3: CASSTGGSGNTIYF
DNA: TGTGCCAGCAGCACCGGGGGCTCTGGAAACACCATATATTTT
size: .
D: .
J: TRBJ1-3
V: TRBV7-9

CDR3: CASTWTGPGANVLTF
DNA: TGTGCCAGCACTTGGACAGGGCCTGGGGCCAACGTCCTGACTTTC
size: .
D: TRBD1
J: TRBJ2-6
V: TRBV2

CDR3: CAWSVQSYEQYF
DNA: TGTGCCTGGAGTGTACAGTCCTACGAGCAGTACTTC
size: .
D: .
J: TRBJ2-7
V: TRBV30

CDR3: CASSQDIVAGGQGLISGYTF
DNA: TGCGCCAGCAGCCAAGATATAGTCGCCGGAGGACAGGGGCTTATCTCTGGCTACACCTTC
size: .
D: TRBD1
J: TRBJ1-2
V: TRBV4-1

CDR3: CASSSSGGGEWINGYTF
DNA: TGTGCCAGCAGCTCCTCCGGCGGGGGGGAATGGATTAACGGCTACACCTTC
size: .
D: .
J: TRBJ1-2
V: TRBV7-9

CDR3: CASSIASNEQFF
DNA: TGTGCCAGTAGTATCGCCAGCAATGAGCAGTTCTTC
size: .
D: .
J: TRBJ2-1
V: TRBV19

CDR3: CASSRGQNYGYTF
DNA: TGCGCCAGCAGCCGGGGACAGAACTATGGCTACACCTTC
size: .
D: TRBD1
J: TRBJ1-2
V: TRBV5-1

CDR3: CAWSDPGTGNTIYF
DNA: TGTGCCTGGAGCGATCCGGGGACTGGAAACACCATATATTTT
size: .
D: .
J: TRBJ1-3
V: TRBV30

CDR3: CASSEDRARGYTF
DNA: TGTGCCAGCAGCGAAGACAGGGCACGAGGCTACACCTTC
size: .
D: TRBD1
J: TRBJ1-2
V: TRBV12-3/TRBV12-4

CDR3: CASSLGASGGATQYF
DNA: TGCGCCAGCAGCTTGGGGGCTAGCGGGGGAGCTACGCAGTATTTT
size: .
D: TRBD2
J: TRBJ2-3
V: TRBV5-1

CDR3: CASSQDWDRLNEKLFF
DNA: TGTGCCAGCAGCCAAGATTGGGACAGACTTAATGAAAAACTGTTTTTT
size: .
D: TRBD1
J: TRBJ1-4
V: TRBV3-1/TRBV3-2

CDR3: CASSESHRGNTEAFF
DNA: TGCGCCAGCAGTGAGTCCCACAGGGGGAACACTGAAGCTTTCTTT
size: few
D: TRBD1
J: TRBJ1-1
V: TRBV10-1

CDR3: CASSLLAVLAKNIQYF
DNA: TGTGCCAGCAGCTTGTTGGCAGTGTTAGCCAAAAACATTCAGTACTTC
size: .
D: .
J: TRBJ2-4
V: TRBV5-6

CDR3: CASSLKAGGNTEAFF
DNA: TGTGCCAGCAGTTTAAAGGCGGGGGGAAACACTGAAGCTTTCTTT
size: .
D: .
J: TRBJ1-1
V: TRBV27

CDR3: CASSYGTGFYEQYF
DNA: TGTGCCAGCAGTTACGGGACAGGTTTCTACGAGCAGTACTTC
size: .
D: TRBD1
J: TRBJ2-7
V: TRBV27

CDR3: CASPGWRGSSYNEQFF
DNA: TGTGCCAGCCCCGGGTGGCGGGGGAGCTCCTACAATGAGCAGTTCTTC
size: .
D: TRBD2
J: TRBJ2-1
V: TRBV6-7

CDR3: CASSLGQGGNEKLFF
DNA: TGCGCCAGCAGCTTGGGACAGGGGGGAAATGAAAAACTGTTTTTT
size: .
D: TRBD1
J: TRBJ1-4
V: TRBV5-1

CDR3: CASRAGTGGVQPQHF
DNA: TGTGCCAGTAGAGCCGGGACAGGGGGCGTTCAGCCCCAGCATTTT
size: .
D: TRBD1
J: TRBJ1-5
V: TRBV19

CDR3: CASSLGNGGAIYTQYF
DNA: TGTGCCAGCAGCTTGGGTAACGGGGGGGCCATATATACGCAGTATTTT
size: .
D: TRBD2
J: TRBJ2-3
V: TRBV7-9